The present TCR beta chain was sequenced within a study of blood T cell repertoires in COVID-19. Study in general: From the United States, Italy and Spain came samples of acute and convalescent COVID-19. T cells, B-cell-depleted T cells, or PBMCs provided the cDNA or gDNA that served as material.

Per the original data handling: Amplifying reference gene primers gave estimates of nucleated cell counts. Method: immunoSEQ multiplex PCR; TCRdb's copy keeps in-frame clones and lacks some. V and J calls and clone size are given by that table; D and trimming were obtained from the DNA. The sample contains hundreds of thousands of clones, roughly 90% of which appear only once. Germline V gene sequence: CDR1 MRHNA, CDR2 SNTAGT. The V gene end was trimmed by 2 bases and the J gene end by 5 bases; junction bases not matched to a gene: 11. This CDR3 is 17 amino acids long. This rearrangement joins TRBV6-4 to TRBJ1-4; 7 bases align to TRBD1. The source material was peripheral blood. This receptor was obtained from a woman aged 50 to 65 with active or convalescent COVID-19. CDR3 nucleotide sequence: TGTGCCAGCAGTGACCCTTACTGTGTCAGGGGGAATGAAAAACTGTTTTTT. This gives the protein CASSDPYCVRGNEKLFF.